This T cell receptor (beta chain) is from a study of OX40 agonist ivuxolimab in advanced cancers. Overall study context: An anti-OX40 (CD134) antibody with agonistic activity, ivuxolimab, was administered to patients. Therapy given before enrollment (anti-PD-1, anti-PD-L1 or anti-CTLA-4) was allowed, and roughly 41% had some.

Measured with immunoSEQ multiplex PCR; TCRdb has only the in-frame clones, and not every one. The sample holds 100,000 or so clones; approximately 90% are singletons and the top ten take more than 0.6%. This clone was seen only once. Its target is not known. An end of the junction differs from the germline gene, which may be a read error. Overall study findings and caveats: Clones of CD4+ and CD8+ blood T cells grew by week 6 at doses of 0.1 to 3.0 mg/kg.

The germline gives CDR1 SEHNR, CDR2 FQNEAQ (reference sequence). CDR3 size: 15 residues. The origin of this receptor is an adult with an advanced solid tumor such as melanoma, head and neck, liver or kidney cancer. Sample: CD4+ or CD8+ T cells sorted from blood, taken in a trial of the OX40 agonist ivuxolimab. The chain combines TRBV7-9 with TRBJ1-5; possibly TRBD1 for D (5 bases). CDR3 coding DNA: TGTGCCAGCAGCCTAGCAGGGCGCGGAGATCAGCCCCAGCATTTT. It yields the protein CASSLAGRGDQPQHF.